The 13 T cell receptor beta chains below come from one sample, sequenced in a study of CD8+ T cells in alopecia areata listed by TCRdb under 2018. Receptors were amplified or captured by the immunoSEQ multiplex PCR assay. RNA was extracted from all samples and reverse transcribed into cDNA as template for TCR sequencing. Not all clones reach the TCRdb copy of this immuneACCESS table, which keeps in-frame sequences only. Checked studies attribute under half of the gap to unresolved V genes and leave the rest unexplained. A total of 120,000 or so clones appear in this sample, roughly 68% of them only once. Of the sample, about 3% falls within the top ten clones. The sequenced material came from CD4+ T cells sorted from blood. The receptor set was obtained from a human donor in good health.

The chain is built from TRBV27 and TRBJ1-2; 7 bases map to TRBD1. CDR3 size: 13 residues. J lost 5 bases, V lost 5 bases, and 5 bases had no gene match. Per germline, CDR1 MNHEY and CDR2 SMNVEV (reference sequence). CDR3 residues: CASSPDRRYGYTF. CDR3 bases: TGTGCCAGCAGTCCGGACAGGCGTTATGGCTACACCTTC.

This clone has a handful of counts. The chain employs TRBV9 and TRBJ2-5; D is perhaps TRBD2 (5 bases). This CDR3 is 14 amino acids long. Trimming stripped 1 base from V and 2 bases from J, with 9 bases between. Per the germline V gene, CDR1 is SGDLS and CDR2 is YYNGEE. CDR3 loop: CASSVRGGQETQYF. The CDR3 DNA follows: TGTGCCAGCAGCGTACGGGGTGGGCAAGAGACCCAGTACTTC.

The rearrangement uses TRBV5-1 and TRBJ2-3, with D possibly TRBD1 on 5 matching bases. The V end was cut by 0 bases, the J end by 2 bases, with 10 bases between. From germline, CDR1 is SGHRS and CDR2 YFSETQ. This CDR3 has 15 residues. Here the CDR3 reads CASSLVGPSTDTQYF. The DNA for the CDR3 is TGCGCCAGCAGCTTGGTGGGGCCCTCCACAGATACGCAGTATTTT.

This clone has just a few counts. The chain has TRBV2 and TRBJ1-2; tentatively, D is TRBD1 (5 bases). Germline loops: CDR1 SNHLY, CDR2 FYNNEI. The CDR3 contains 15 residues. Trimming pared 5 bases from V and 6 bases from J, leaving 19 bases between. CDR3 region: CASSPDGGPGDGYTF. In DNA, the CDR3 is TGTGCCAGCAGTCCTGACGGGGGTCCGGGTGATGGCTACACCTTC.

The rearrangement links TRBV15 to TRBJ1-2, with D maybe TRBD1 (5 bases). There are 13 residues in the CDR3. Per germline, CDR1 LNHNV and CDR2 YYDKDF (reference sequence). V was cut by 1 base and J by 7 bases, with 10 bases left in between. The CDR3 bases are TGTGCCACCAGCAGAGTAAGGGGCGGTGGCTACACCTTC. This translates into CATSRVRGGGYTF.

The chain combines TRBV14 with TRBJ2-2; 8 nucleotides match TRBD1. Germline V lookup: CDR1 SGHDN, CDR2 FVKESK. V lost 4 bases and J lost 0; bases outside the gene matches: 4. The CDR3 consists of 16 residues. CDR3 bases: TGTGCCAGCAGCCCTCGGACAGGGACGAACACCGGGGAGCTGTTTTTT. Encoded protein: CASSPRTGTNTGELFF.

The rearrangement uses TRBV29-1 and TRBJ1-1, with 8 bases lining up with TRBD1. CDR3 length: 13 residues. After removal of 7 bases from V and 1 base from J, the junction contained 5 bases not matched to a gene. The germline gives CDR1 SQVTM, CDR2 ANQGSEA. The CDR3, as DNA: TGCAGCGCTGGGACAGGTTCGAACACTGAAGCTTTCTTT. This translates into CSAGTGSNTEAFF.

Here the CDR3 reads CASSEGPISYEQYF. CDR3 nucleotide sequence: TGTGCCAGCAGCGAAGGACCGATCTCCTACGAGCAGTACTTC. The rearrangement links TRBV9 to TRBJ2-7; D is uncertain. Per the germline V gene, CDR1 is SGDLS and CDR2 is YYNGEE. With 3 bases removed from V and 0 bases from J, the gap between germline ends came to 10 bases. This CDR3 contains 14 residues.

The table lists this clone with a few counts. This sample also contains other DNA sequences that code for the same CDR3. The V and J genes are TRBV30 and TRBJ2-5; a weak D match, TRBD2 (6 bases). The CDR3 length is 13 residues. Trimming pared 1 base from V and 4 bases from J, leaving 10 bases between. From germline, CDR1 is GTSNPN and CDR2 SVGIG (reference sequence). CDR3 protein: CAWSGRGGETQYF. The CDR3 DNA is TGTGCCTGGAGTGGGCGGGGAGGAGAGACCCAGTACTTC.

The chain recombines TRBV30 with TRBJ2-3; no reliable D call. The V end was cut by 4 bases, the J end by 1 base, with 6 bases between. This CDR3 has 12 amino acids. The germline CDR1 and CDR2 sequences are GTSNPN and SVGIG (reference sequence). This CDR3 is CAWNSGTDTQYF. The DNA for the CDR3 is TGTGCCTGGAACAGTGGCACAGATACGCAGTATTTT.

This chain joins TRBV30 and TRBJ2-7; TRBD1 aligns across 7 bases. The CDR3 has 14 residues. In germline, CDR1 is GTSNPN, CDR2 SVGIG (reference sequence). The trim removed 3 bases at V and 0 bases at J, leaving 5 bases unmatched. This CDR3 is CAWRQGTSSYEQYF. CDR3 coding DNA: TGTGCCTGGAGACAGGGGACATCCTCCTACGAGCAGTACTTC.

The chain is built from TRBV7-6 and TRBJ2-7, with a possible D match to TRBD2 (5 bases). The CDR3 runs to 15 residues. Germline lookup yields CDR1 SGHVS and CDR2 FNYEAQ. V gave up 3 bases and J gave up 2 bases, with 14 bases separating them. CDR3 sequence (DNA): TGTGCCAGCAGCTTGAGGGCAGGCCCGGCCTACGAGCAGTACTTC. Translated, it gives CASSLRAGPAYEQYF.

In this sample, this clone turned up a few times. The rearrangement uses TRBV29-1 and TRBJ1-1; 9 bases are shared with TRBD1. V was pared by 7 bases and J by 2 bases, with 5 bases of the junction left unmatched. Germline V gene sequence: CDR1 SQVTM, CDR2 ANQGSEA. The CDR3 is 13 amino acids. In nucleotides, the CDR3 is TGCAGCGCCAAGGGACAGGGAAACACTGAAGCTTTCTTT. Its protein is CSAKGQGNTEAFF.